These 9 T cell receptor beta chains were all obtained from the same sample, sequenced in a study of blood T cell repertoires in COVID-19 (dated by TCRdb to 2020 to 2022). The library was made by the immunoSEQ multiplex PCR assay. Not all clones reach the TCRdb copy of this immuneACCESS table, which keeps in-frame sequences only. Checked studies attribute under half of the gap to unresolved V genes and leave the rest unexplained. Recorded for this sample are roughly 240,000 clones; 85% to 90% of them occurred a single time. The leading ten clones occupy around 3.6% of the sample. Material for sequencing was peripheral blood. The origin of the receptors is a man aged 18-30 years with active or convalescent COVID-19.

In regard to this clone: Other DNA sequences in the same sample also yield this CDR3. The rearrangement joins TRBV9 to TRBJ2-2; D is ambiguous. The CDR3 is 14 amino acids. Between the trimmed V and J ends, which lost 0 bases and 2 bases, there was a span of 5 bases. The germline CDR1 and CDR2 sequences are SGDLS and YYNGEE. The CDR3, as DNA: TGTGCCAGCAGCGTAGAACTTAACACCGGGGAGCTGTTTTTT. As protein: CASSVELNTGELFF.

V usage is TRBV3-1 (or the pseudogene TRBV3-2) and J usage is TRBJ2-3; no reliable D call. V lost 3 bases to trimming and J lost 2 bases, with 9 bases between them. Germline V gene data show CDR1 as LGHDT and CDR2 as YNNKEL (reference sequence). This CDR3 is built from 14 residues. As DNA, the CDR3 is TGTGCCAGCAGCCAGAGGCAGATCACAGATACGCAGTATTTT. It translates to CASSQRQITDTQYF.

In its sample, this clone was seen once. The V call is TRBV6-6, the J call TRBJ1-1; TRBD1 might be the D (5 bases). V was shortened by 10 bases and J by 2 bases, with 14 bases between the two germline ends. Germline V gene lookup returns CDR1 MNHNY and CDR2 SVGAGI (reference sequence). This CDR3 has 13 amino acids. CDR3 sequence: CATRTGGNTEAFF. DNA for the CDR3: TGTGCCACCAGGACGGGGGGTAACACTGAAGCTTTCTTT.

The genes are TRBV4-1 and TRBJ1-2; possible D gene TRBD1, 6 bases. V lost 0 bases, J lost 8 bases, and 19 bases lay in between. CDR1 is MGHRA, CDR2 YSYEKL, per germline. The length of the CDR3 is 16 residues. This CDR3 is CASSQEIRQGLEGYTF. The CDR3 bases are TGCGCCAGCAGCCAAGAAATACGGCAGGGGCTGGAAGGCTACACCTTC.

The chain recombines TRBV30 with TRBJ1-6; tentatively, D is TRBD1 (6 bases). The CDR3 sequence is 15 residues long. Germline CDR1 is GTSNPN and CDR2 is SVGIG (reference sequence). With 2 bases removed from V and 7 bases from J, the gap between germline ends came to 15 bases. CDR3 coding DNA: TGTGCCTGGAGTCCACTGACAGGTGGGAATTCACCCCTCCACTTT. Translation gives CAWSPLTGGNSPLHF.

The chain uses TRBV2 and TRBJ2-7; 7 bases are a match to TRBD1. The CDR3 contains 17 residues. The J segment lost 0 bases and the V segment lost 6 bases, leaving 14 bases of the junction unmatched. The germline CDR1 and CDR2 sequences are SNHLY and FYNNEI. The CDR3 loop is CASSWGPGQGVSYEQYF. CDR3 DNA: TGTGCCAGCAGCTGGGGCCCAGGGCAGGGGGTCTCCTACGAGCAGTACTTC.

This clone was observed once. The J gene is TRBJ2-7, the V gene TRBV28, with D perhaps TRBD1 (5 bases). V lost 4 bases to trimming and J lost 3 bases, with 25 bases between them. Looked up from germline, CDR1 is MDHEN and CDR2 is SYDVKM. The CDR3 covers 18 residues. The CDR3 loop is CASSSQPGIKGVGYEQYF. CDR3 nucleotide sequence: TGTGCCAGCAGTTCACAACCGGGTATTAAAGGGGTAGGCTACGAGCAGTACTTC. The full variable domain, rest sourced from reference TRBV28 and TRBJ2-7, is DVKVTQSSRYLVKRTGEKVFLECVQDMDHENMFWYRQDPGLGLRLIYFSYDVKMKEKGDIPEGYSVSREKKERFSLILESASTNQTSMYLCASSSQPGIKGVGYEQYFGPGTRLTVT.

The chain combines TRBV19 with TRBJ2-7; D gene ambiguous. V was pared by 2 bases and J by 0 bases, with 11 bases between. The V gene's germline CDR1 is LNHDA and CDR2 SQIVND (reference sequence). This CDR3 has 15 residues. This CDR3 is CASSISGSSSYEQYF. As DNA, the CDR3 is TGTGCCAGTAGTATATCAGGATCCAGCTCCTACGAGCAGTACTTC. Combining the CDR3 with reference TRBV19 and TRBJ2-7 gives the whole variable domain DGGITQSPKYLFRKEGQNVTLSCEQNLNHDAMYWYRQDPGQGLRLIYYSQIVNDFQKGDIAEGYSVSREKKESFPLTVTSAQKNPTAFYLCASSISGSSSYEQYFGPGTRLTVT.

DNA for the CDR3: TGTGCCAGCAGCCCGACAGCAGAGAACACCGGGGAGCTGTTTTTT. It encodes CASSPTAENTGELFF. The chain couples TRBV5-4 to TRBJ2-2, with a tentative D call TRBD1 (5 bases). This CDR3 spans 15 amino acids. The V gene's germline CDR1 is SGHNT and CDR2 YYREEE (reference sequence). V lost 4 bases to trimming and J lost 1 base, with 11 bases between them.